This entry features one TCR beta chain sequence. Its antigen is not yet known. Within one base of it there is no much larger clone, and no base qualities were kept. This sample stems from a study of shared clonotypes between healthy human individuals (dated by TCRdb to between 2020 and 2021). In the study overall: The cohort comprised a couple of women and a few men aged 18 to 49 years. Each donor's leukapheresis produced roughly between roughly 0.85 and 9.5 billion PBMCs. Libraries were prepared and TCR repertoires were sequenced by different laboratories using diverse techniques, in order to increase sequencing depth and limit assay-specific biases. For each donor, CD4 naive and CD4 memory were each run on three plates, CD8 naive on two plates, and CD8 memory on one plate. To estimate repertoire size and how much clonotype sharing occurs between individuals, the study deeply sequenced the blood TCR repertoires of several healthy adults. Broader findings and caveats from the paper: When a few donors were compared, the shared fraction of clonotypes was about 5.5% for naive CD4, 3.5% for naive CD8, roughly 2.5% for memory CD4, and 0.3% to 0.5% for memory CD8. Naive subsets generally had larger estimated clonotype richness than memory subsets did. Rarefaction of sorted-subset datasets indicated incomplete sequencing despite the large sequencing depth. Higher generation probabilities were observed for clonotypes shared by all four sorted-subset donors than for non-shared clonotypes. Sampling was restricted to blood, and TCR repertoires in tissue are likely to differ from TCR repertoires in blood. Based on pairwise subsampling, the degree of clonotype sharing among donors was expected to be affected by sequencing depth. The small number of donors limited the genetic and exposure-history diversity represented.

Healthy HIV-negative adults with no recently reported acute infections or vaccinations were included as donors. All donors were Caucasian adults living in Nashville, Tennessee, USA. CD4+ T cells were enriched through magnetic negative selection, after which naive cells were positively selected on CD45RA and the remaining negative fraction served as the memory subset. Blood was obtained by leukapheresis, after which PBMCs were separated by Ficoll-Histopaque density gradient centrifugation and cryopreserved in liquid nitrogen vapor phase. Analytical flow cytometry was used to check the purity and quantity of every magnetically sorted T cell population. From each sorted fraction, genomic DNA was isolated and quantified by UV absorbance on a Nanodrop 2000c. Its CDR3 holds 15 amino acids, cysteine through phenylalanine. Kept here is only the CDR3 DNA, which spans 45 bases and is read in frame from base 1. The germline V gene specifies SGHRS as CDR1 and YFSETQ as CDR2. Germline trimming: 2 bases from V, 7 bases from J; junction bases outside gene matches: 7.

TCR CDR3 regions were amplified from genomic DNA by multiplex PCR using the deep immunoSEQ assay. For each cell subset, the extracted genomic DNA was distributed evenly across all wells of several immunoSEQ 96-well plates, and each plate served as one replicate. Each replicate PCR for sorted subsets received approximately 220 ng genomic DNA, equal to about 30,000 T cell genomes. The purified libraries were quantified using a Qubit 3.0 fluorometer, sized with a Bioanalyzer 2100, and then quantified again using the KAPA Library Quantification kit. Each immunoSEQ 96-well plate was sequenced on its own single-read 150-cycle Illumina NextSeq 550 flow cell. The authors processed their data as follows. Because the immunoSEQ output held only junctional sequences and lacked quality scores, the filtering could not match the filtering applied to full-length reads. To assign V/J genes and CDR3, sequences were annotated using PyIR, a Python wrapper for IgBLAST v1.9, with IMGT germline references. Reads were removed for weak V/J assignments (E-value above 1e-6), missing CDR3, stop codons, out-of-frame junctions, or ambiguous translated residues. V3J clonotypes were defined as sequences sharing the same inferred V gene, J gene, and CDR3 amino acid sequence. To compute the percentage overlap between repertoires, the number of shared unique clonotypes was divided by the size of the smaller repertoire. RTK rarefaction, the Chao1 estimator, and Recon v2.1 estimates of unobserved clonotypes were used to assess repertoire richness. Generation probabilities for all TCRbeta clonotypes obtained by the gDNA method from a handful of donors were computed using OLGA. Entries here come from immuneACCESS through TCRdb and include only in-frame sequences with V and J called. Some clones fail to appear in such tables; in the studies checked, an unresolved V gene covers under half of the shortfall, and the cause of the remainder is unknown. From that table come the V and J calls and clone size; the DNA was used to work out D and trimming. The sample profile shows some 2 million clones; around 95% of them were found once. The ten most abundant clones make up around 0.13% of the sample.

The chain employs TRBV5-1 and TRBJ2-1; 9 junctional bases match TRBD2. The receptor was derived from a man younger than 30 in good health. The sequenced sample consisted of naive CD4+ T cells sorted from blood. The intended sense of this specimen's cell subset or site label: CD45RA+ positively selected. The nucleotide sequence reads TGCGCCAGCAGCTTAATCCCCAGCGGGGGGAATGAGCAGTTCTTC. Its coded protein is CASSLIPSGGNEQFF.